Below, 18 T cell receptor beta chains from the same sample are listed, as sequenced in a study of siplizumab effects on memory and regulatory T cells. Clones were sequenced by immunoSEQ multiplex PCR, and TCRdb holds only the in-frame ones, with some missing. The data contain some 110,000 clones, approximately 94% of them seen just once; the ten biggest clones take up around 1.7%. The specimen sequenced was non-Treg CD4+ T cells sorted from blood. These receptor sequences come from a human donor in good health.

The chain carries TRBV2 and TRBJ2-3, with D tentatively TRBD1 or TRBD2 (5 bases each). CDR1 is SNHLY, CDR2 FYNNEI, per germline. The CDR3 is 15 residues long. V was cut by 6 bases and J by 5 bases, with 18 bases left in between. The CDR3 sequence is CASSVRGPAGDTQYF. The CDR3, as DNA: TGTGCCAGCAGCGTTAGGGGACCGGCGGGAGATACGCAGTATTTT.

V usage is TRBV5-1 and J usage is TRBJ2-7; no clear D. CDR1 is SGHRS, CDR2 YFSETQ, per germline. The V and J ends lost 3 bases and 1 base respectively, with 14 bases between them. The CDR3 consists of 15 residues. The CDR3: CASSSDPGYSYEQYF. CDR3 bases: TGCGCCAGCAGCTCCGATCCGGGTTATTCCTACGAGCAGTACTTC.

This chain uses TRBV10-3 with TRBJ1-1; 9 positions match TRBD1. J lost 4 bases, V lost 6 bases, and 6 bases had no gene match. The CDR3 has 14 amino acids. Germline lookup yields CDR1 ENHRY and CDR2 SYGVKD. The CDR3 sequence: CAISPGTGSTEAFF. The CDR3 nucleotides read TGTGCCATCAGCCCCGGGACAGGGAGCACTGAAGCTTTCTTT.

The genes are TRBV10-3 and TRBJ1-1, with D maybe TRBD1 (5 bases). Trimming removed 6 bases from V and 2 bases from J, with 13 bases in between. The V gene's germline CDR1 is ENHRY and CDR2 SYGVKD. There are 14 residues in the CDR3. CDR3 loop: CAISLGEINTEAFF. The CDR3 DNA sequence: TGTGCCATCAGCCTAGGGGAGATAAACACTGAAGCTTTCTTT.

V is TRBV6-5 and J is TRBJ2-2; D gene unclear. V lost 6 bases to trimming and J lost 0 bases, with 8 bases between them. The CDR3 has 14 amino acids. Germline V lookup: CDR1 MNHEY, CDR2 SVGAGI. CDR3 region: CASRLGPNTGELFF. CDR3 DNA sequence: TGTGCCAGCAGACTTGGACCGAACACCGGGGAGCTGTTTTTT.

This chain links TRBV6-1 with TRBJ1-6, with D possibly being TRBD1 (5 bases). CDR3 size: 15 residues. Trimming shortened V by 8 bases and J by 9 bases, and 20 bases separated the two germline ends. Germline CDR1 is MNHNS and CDR2 is SASEGT. As DNA, the CDR3 is TGTGCCAGCGACTACAGGAGGCAGGACACTTCACCCCTCCACTTT. This codes for CASDYRRQDTSPLHF.

This sequence joins TRBV7-2 and TRBJ1-1; the D is unclear. Looked up from germline, CDR1 is SGHTA and CDR2 is FQGNSA. V was trimmed by 4 bases and J by 10 bases, leaving 13 bases between them. This CDR3 has 12 amino acids. The CDR3 here is CASSSNKNRAFF. CDR3 nucleotide sequence: TGTGCCAGCAGCTCTAATAAAAATCGAGCTTTCTTT. The full variable domain, rest sourced from reference TRBV7-2 and TRBJ1-1, is GAGVSQSPSNKVTEKGKDVELRCDPISGHTALYWYRQSLGQGLEFLIYFQGNSAPDKSGLPSDRFSAERTGGSVSTLTIQRTQQEDSAVYLCASSSNKNRAFFGQGTRLTVV.

The chain combines TRBV10-1 with TRBJ1-1, with D tentatively TRBD1 (6 bases). Germline V gene data show CDR1 as WNHNN and CDR2 as SYGVQD (reference sequence). The CDR3 length is 15 residues. Trimming took 2 bases from V and 0 from J, leaving 10 bases between them. CDR3 sequence reads: CASSEETGMNTEAFF. The CDR3 DNA is TGCGCCAGCAGTGAGGAAACAGGGATGAACACTGAAGCTTTCTTT.

The CDR3, as DNA: TGTGCCAGCAGCTCCCCCCGACAGGGGGGCACTGAAGCTTTCTTT. This translates into CASSSPRQGGTEAFF. This chain joins TRBV5-4 and TRBJ1-1, with 9 bases that match TRBD1. Germline V CDR1 and CDR2: SGHNT, YYREEE (reference sequence). V shed 3 bases and J 4 bases; nucleotides not matched to a gene: 7. The CDR3 contains 15 residues.

V usage is TRBV13 and J usage is TRBJ2-2; no reliable D call. This CDR3 comprises 15 residues. CDR1 is PRHDT, CDR2 FYEKMQ, per germline (reference sequence). V lost 5 bases and J lost 1, with 11 bases in between. The CDR3 bases are TGTGCCAGCAGCCAAATCCCAATGAACACCGGGGAGCTGTTTTTT. It codes for CASSQIPMNTGELFF.

V gene TRBV5-1 combines with J gene TRBJ2-2; either TRBD1 or TRBD2 may fit D (6 bases each). Trimming stripped 2 bases from V and 4 bases from J, with 9 bases between. Germline CDR1 and CDR2: SGHRS and YFSETQ. This CDR3 spans 14 amino acids. CDR3 nucleotides: TGCGCCAGCAGCTTCTCGGGGGCCACCGGGGAGCTGTTTTTT. This sequence encodes CASSFSGATGELFF. The entire variable domain, with the rest obtained from reference TRBV5-1 and TRBJ2-2, is as follows: KAGVTQTPRYLIKTRGQQVTLSCSPISGHRSVSWYQQTPGQGLQFLFEYFSETQRNKGNFPGRFSGRQFSNSRSEMNVSTLELGDSALYLCASSFSGATGELFFGEGSRLTVL.

The rearrangement uses TRBV5-1 and TRBJ2-7, with D perhaps TRBD2 (6 bases). This CDR3 has 13 amino acids. Germline-derived CDR1 and CDR2 are SGHRS and YFSETQ. Trimming pared 4 bases from V and 6 bases from J, leaving 14 bases between. CDR3 region: CASSVELALEQYF. As DNA, the CDR3 is TGCGCCAGCAGCGTAGAACTAGCTCTCGAGCAGTACTTC.

The rearrangement uses TRBV6-4 and TRBJ1-2, with no clear D. The CDR3 contains 14 residues. Germline CDR1 reads MRHNA; CDR2 reads SNTAGT. With 2 bases removed from V and 5 bases from J, the gap between germline ends came to 12 bases. CDR3 DNA sequence: TGTGCCAGCAGTGACACGTTTAACAAGTATGGCTACACCTTC. Residues: CASSDTFNKYGYTF.

The chain employs TRBV11-3 and TRBJ1-1; possibly TRBD1 for D (5 bases). V lost 5 bases and J lost 4, with 11 bases in between. The CDR3 has 13 amino acids. Germline V gene sequence: CDR1 SGHNT, CDR2 YENEEA. DNA of the CDR3: TGTGCCAGCAGCGCGCAGGGAGGCACTGAAGCTTTCTTT. Residues: CASSAQGGTEAFF.

The gene calls are TRBV7-9 and TRBJ2-5; D ambiguous. From germline, CDR1 is SEHNR and CDR2 FQNEAQ (reference sequence). The CDR3 has 15 residues. V was pared by 1 base and J by 5 bases, with 14 bases between. DNA for the CDR3: TGTGCCAGCAGCTTAGAGCGCGCAGTGAAGGAGACCCAGTACTTC. Amino acids: CASSLERAVKETQYF.

The gene calls are TRBV7-2 and TRBJ2-7; 9 nucleotides align to TRBD2. V dropped 5 bases and J dropped 3; count of bases not matched to a gene: 8. From germline, CDR1 is SGHTA and CDR2 FQGNSA. This CDR3 has 15 residues. In DNA form, the CDR3 reads TGTGCCAGCAGCCGTAGCGGGGGCCCTAACTACGAGCAGTACTTC. Amino acid sequence: CASSRSGGPNYEQYF. Combining the CDR3 with reference TRBV7-2 and TRBJ2-7 gives the whole variable domain GAGVSQSPSNKVTEKGKDVELRCDPISGHTALYWYRQSLGQGLEFLIYFQGNSAPDKSGLPSDRFSAERTGGSVSTLTIQRTQQEDSAVYLCASSRSGGPNYEQYFGPGTRLTVT.

The gene calls are TRBV7-8 and TRBJ2-7; 8 nucleotides align to TRBD1. This CDR3 has 14 amino acids. Germline V gives CDR1 SGHVS, CDR2 FQNEAQ. V was pared by 5 bases and J by 3 bases, with 6 bases of the junction left unmatched. DNA for the CDR3: TGTGCCAGCAGCAAAGACAGGGGTAGCTACGAGCAGTACTTC. Protein sequence: CASSKDRGSYEQYF.

The CDR3 nucleotides read TGTGCCAGCAGCTTAGGAGGTAGGGTTGACCAGCCCCAGCATTTT. Translating it yields CASSLGGRVDQPQHF. V usage is TRBV7-2 and J usage is TRBJ1-5; no clear D gene. The germline CDR1 and CDR2 sequences are SGHTA and FQGNSA. The CDR3 length is 15 residues. Between the trimmed V and J ends, which lost 1 base and 7 bases, there was a span of 14 bases.